This T cell receptor beta chain is drawn from a study of T cell responses to AZD1222 COVID-19 vaccine. V dropped 4 bases and J dropped 0; count of bases not matched to a gene: 6. Per the germline V gene, CDR1 is MGHRA and CDR2 is YSYEKL. This CDR3 contains 16 residues. Profiling relied on immunoSEQ multiplex PCR, and the TCRdb table lists in-frame clones only, not all of them. Among about 99,000 clones listed, over 85% were seen once. The chain is built from TRBV4-1 and TRBJ2-7, with TRBD2 matching 10 bases. This TCR was sampled from an adult in good health. This material consisted of peripheral blood, taken on day 0 of AZD1222 vaccination. CDR3 protein: CASSLSLAGDSYEQYF. The CDR3 nucleotides are TGCGCCAGCAGCCTGAGTCTAGCGGGAGACTCCTACGAGCAGTACTTC.